This T cell receptor (beta chain) stems from a study of blood T cell dynamics during melanoma immunotherapy. Background on the study: Standard first-line treatment here was pembrolizumab or nivolumab plus ipilimumab in metastatic melanoma.

To note about this clone: With only one base between it and a far larger clone, this is likely a read error. The same CDR3 also results from other DNA sequences found in this sample.

V dropped 5 bases and J dropped 7; count of bases not matched to a gene: 8. Germline loops: CDR1 SGHTA, CDR2 FQGNSA. The CDR3 has 13 amino acids. This table comes from immunoSEQ multiplex PCR, and its TCRdb copy is limited to in-frame clones, with some not included. There are under 20,000 clones in the sample; 87% occur only once, and about 6.8% lies in the top ten. The sample's time point: week 3, after first cycle of checkpoint inhibitor. Samples come from before therapy and from week 3 after the first blockade cycle. Response was assessed by RECIST 1.1 at 12 weeks, except a couple of rapid progressors.

The sample in question was blood, obtained from a patient treated with checkpoint blockade. This TCR was recovered from a human donor with melanoma. V gene TRBV7-2 combines with J gene TRBJ2-7, with TRBD1 identical over 7 bases. CDR3 sequence: CASSTGTAREQYF. The CDR3 DNA follows: TGTGCCAGCAGCACCGGGACAGCCAGGGAGCAGTACTTC.